Following are 11 T cell receptor beta chains from one sample sequenced in a study of T-cell memory formation after mild COVID-19. TCRdb processed the 5' RACE reads anew with MiXCR; each CDR3 protein has one entry. Of 280,000 or so distinct CDR3 sequences in the sample, roughly 8.2% were seen once. The specimen sequenced was PBMCs or a T cell subset sorted from them (not recorded which). The source is a man younger than 30 who had mild COVID-19 (a few samples of this study predate the infection). Cell type and time point are not known.

This clonotype was picked up a small number of times. The J gene is TRBJ1-2, the V gene TRBV7-6; 7 bases agree with TRBD1. V shed 5 bases, J shed 6 bases, and the junction held 15 bases outside the gene matches. The V gene's germline CDR1 is SGHVS and CDR2 FNYEAQ. The CDR3 extends over 16 amino acids. Here the CDR3 reads CASSPRGRGRMDGYTF. The CDR3 DNA reads TGTGCCAGCAGCCCCCGAGGGAGGGGGCGCATGGATGGCTACACCTTC.

This clonotype has just a few counts. This chain joins TRBV6-5 and TRBJ2-7, with TRBD1 matching over 10 bases. The CDR3 length is 14 residues. V was clipped by 6 bases and J by 4 bases; unmatched bases: 6. CDR1 and CDR2 from the germline V gene are MNHEY and SVGAGI. CDR3 coding DNA: TGTGCCAGCAGACGGGGGACAGGGGATTACGAGCAGTACGTC. This translates into CASRRGTGDYEQYV.

Notes on this clonotype: It may be a read error: a sequence one base away is much more abundant. The V call is TRBV5-1, the J call TRBJ2-7; TRBD1 matches at 7 bases. The germline CDR1 and CDR2 sequences are SGHRS and YFSETQ. This CDR3 is 13 amino acids long. This CDR3 reads CASSSTGSYDQYF. Here the CDR3 DNA reads TGCGCCAGCAGCTCGACAGGGTCATACGATCAGTACTTC.

This clonotype showed up many times. V and J are TRBV7-3 and TRBJ2-2, with D maybe TRBD1 (5 bases). The CDR3 has 16 amino acids. Looked up from germline, CDR1 is SGHTA and CDR2 is FQGTGA. V was clipped by 5 bases and J by 0 bases, with 13 bases between them. CDR3: CASSPFTTANTGELFF. In DNA form, the CDR3 reads TGTGCCAGCAGCCCCTTTACGACAGCGAACACCGGGGAGCTGTTTTTT.

This clonotype was found many times. The V gene is TRBV7-2, the J gene TRBJ1-3; D gene unclear. The CDR3 extends over 14 amino acids. The V end was cut by 1 base, the J end by 2 bases, with 6 bases between. CDR1 SGHTA and CDR2 FQGNSA come from the germline V gene. The CDR3 DNA reads as TGTGCCAGCAGCTTAGGGGGTCCTGGAAACACCATATATTTT. Its protein is CASSLGGPGNTIYF.

Only a few counts were recorded for this clonotype. The CDR3 protein is CASSYRTLANPETQYF. The CDR3 DNA reads as TGTGCCAGCAGTTATCGTACCCTAGCGAACCCAGAGACCCAGTACTTC. The chain uses TRBV6-5 and TRBJ2-5; D perhaps matches TRBD2 (6 bases). Deletions cut 3 bases from V and 4 bases from J, with 18 bases between. Germline V gene data show CDR1 as MNHEY and CDR2 as SVGAGI. This CDR3 is 16 amino acids long.

The rearrangement joins TRBV27 to TRBJ2-7; no clear D. CDR1 MNHEY and CDR2 SMNVEV come from the germline V gene (reference sequence). V lost 3 bases to trimming and J lost 0 bases, with 12 bases between them. The CDR3 spans 15 residues. For the CDR3, the DNA is TGTGCCAGCAGTTTGACTCAGACTTCCTCCTACGAGCAGTACTTC. Translation gives CASSLTQTSSYEQYF.

There are many counts of this clonotype. The CDR3 spells CASSKGNTEAFF. The CDR3 nucleotides are TGTGCCAGCAGTAAGGGAAACACTGAAGCTTTCTTT. This sequence joins TRBV5-5 and TRBJ1-1, with unresolved D. The V gene's germline CDR1 is SGHKS and CDR2 YYEKEE (reference sequence). The CDR3 sequence is 12 residues long. The V end was cut by 5 bases, the J end by 2 bases, with 7 bases between. The variable domain in full, completed from reference TRBV5-5 and TRBJ1-1, reads DAGVTQSPTHLIKTRGQQVTLRCSPISGHKSVSWYQQVLGQGPQFIFQYYEKEERGRGNFPDRFSARQFPNYSSELNVNALLLGDSALYLCASSKGNTEAFFGQGTRLTVV.

The V call is TRBV10-2, the J call TRBJ2-7, with D unresolved. Germline CDR1 reads WSHSY; CDR2 reads SAAADI. V dropped 3 bases and J dropped 3 bases, with 6 bases sitting between them. The CDR3 is made up of 12 amino acids. The CDR3 sequence is CASSDPGYEQYF. In nucleotides, the CDR3 is TGCGCCAGCAGTGATCCGGGCTACGAGCAGTACTTC.

The gene calls are TRBV20-1 and TRBJ2-3; D is tentatively TRBD1 or TRBD2 (6 bases each). Germline loops: CDR1 DFQATT, CDR2 SNEGSKA (reference sequence). The CDR3 sequence is 14 residues long. With 3 bases removed from V and 1 base from J, the gap between germline ends came to 11 bases. The CDR3 protein is CSARFGGGTDTQYF. DNA for the CDR3: TGCAGTGCTAGGTTCGGGGGCGGCACAGATACGCAGTATTTT.

This chain connects TRBV20-1 to TRBJ1-1; D is unresolved. Trimming took off 0 bases at V and 3 bases at J, with 5 bases between the two ends. Germline V gene sequence: CDR1 DFQATT, CDR2 SNEGSKA (reference sequence). The CDR3 contains 12 residues. The CDR3 spells CSARDLDTEAFF. For the CDR3, the DNA is TGCAGTGCTAGAGATTTGGACACTGAAGCTTTCTTT.